This TCR beta chain was captured by sequencing in a study of blood T cells in healthy people across ages. Whole-study context: Roughly one uniquely barcoded beta molecule per two T cells was captured. General study results and limits: There were more naive CD4+ cells and higher diversity in long-lived donors than in aged donors.

Combining a sample-barcoded 5' primer with a J-beta primer mix, a second PCR ran for roughly 7 to 12 cycles. Each cDNA molecule received a tag from a template-switch adaptor that had 12 random nucleotides. TCRdb re-analysed the 5' RACE reads in MiXCR, keeping a single row per CDR3 protein. The data contain some 640,000 distinct CDR3 sequences, around half of them singletons. Trimming cost V 2 bases and J 9 bases; bases outside gene matches: 13. The CDR3 is 16 residues long. Germline-derived CDR1 and CDR2 are MRHNA and SNTAGT. This clonotype was observed a few times. Its antigen is unknown. Every donor gave ten milliliters of peripheral blood.

The source of this sequence is a woman aged 60-75 years in good health. The sequenced sample consisted of blood. The chain combines TRBV6-4 with TRBJ2-1, with TRBD2 matching over 7 bases. In DNA form, the CDR3 reads TGTGCCAGCAGTGACCGGATAAGCGGGATACGGGGTGAGCAGTTCTTC. Translating it yields CASSDRISGIRGEQFF.